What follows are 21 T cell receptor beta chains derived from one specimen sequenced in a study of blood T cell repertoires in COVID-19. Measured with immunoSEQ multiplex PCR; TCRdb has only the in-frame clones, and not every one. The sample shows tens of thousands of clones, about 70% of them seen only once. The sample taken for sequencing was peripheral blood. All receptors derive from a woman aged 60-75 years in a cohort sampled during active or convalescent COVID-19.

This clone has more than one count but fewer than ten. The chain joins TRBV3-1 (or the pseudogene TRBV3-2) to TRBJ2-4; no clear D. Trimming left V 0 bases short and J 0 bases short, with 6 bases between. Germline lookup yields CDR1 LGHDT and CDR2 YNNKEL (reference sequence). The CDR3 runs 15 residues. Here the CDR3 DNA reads TGTGCCAGCAGCCAAGAGGAGCTAGCCAAAAACATTCAGTACTTC. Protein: CASSQEELAKNIQYF.

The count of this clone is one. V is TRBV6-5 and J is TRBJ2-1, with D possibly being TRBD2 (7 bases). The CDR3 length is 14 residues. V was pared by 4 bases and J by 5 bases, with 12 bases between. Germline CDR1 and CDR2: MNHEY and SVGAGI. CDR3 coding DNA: TGTGCCAGCAGTTTACGGGGGGCCCACAATGAGCAGTTCTTC. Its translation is CASSLRGAHNEQFF.

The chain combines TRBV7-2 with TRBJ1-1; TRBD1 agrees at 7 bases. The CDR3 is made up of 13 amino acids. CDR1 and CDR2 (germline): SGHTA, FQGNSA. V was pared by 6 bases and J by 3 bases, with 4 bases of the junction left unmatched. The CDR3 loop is CASSTQGHTEAFF. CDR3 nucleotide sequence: TGTGCCAGCAGTACACAGGGGCACACTGAAGCTTTCTTT. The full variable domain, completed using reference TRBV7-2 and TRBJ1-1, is GAGVSQSPSNKVTEKGKDVELRCDPISGHTALYWYRQSLGQGLEFLIYFQGNSAPDKSGLPSDRFSAERTGGSVSTLTIQRTQQEDSAVYLCASSTQGHTEAFFGQGTRLTVV.

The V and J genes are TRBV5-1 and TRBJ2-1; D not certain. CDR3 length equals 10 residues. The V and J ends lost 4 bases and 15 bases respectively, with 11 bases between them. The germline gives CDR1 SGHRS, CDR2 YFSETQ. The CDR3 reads CASSNFPGFF. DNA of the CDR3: TGCGCCAGCAGCAATTTCCCGGGGTTCTTC.

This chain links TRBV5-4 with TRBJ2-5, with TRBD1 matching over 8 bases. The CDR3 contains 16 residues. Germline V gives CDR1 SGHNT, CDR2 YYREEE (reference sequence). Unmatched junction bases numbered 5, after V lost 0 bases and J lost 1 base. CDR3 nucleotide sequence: TGTGCCAGCAGCTTGGGGGGACAGGCACTCCAAGAGACCCAGTACTTC. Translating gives CASSLGGQALQETQYF.

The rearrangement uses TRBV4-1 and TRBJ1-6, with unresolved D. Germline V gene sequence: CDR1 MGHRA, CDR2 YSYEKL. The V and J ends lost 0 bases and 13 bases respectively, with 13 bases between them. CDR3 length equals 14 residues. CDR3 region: CASSQDRSNWPLHF. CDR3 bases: TGCGCCAGCAGCCAAGACAGATCGAATTGGCCCCTCCACTTT.

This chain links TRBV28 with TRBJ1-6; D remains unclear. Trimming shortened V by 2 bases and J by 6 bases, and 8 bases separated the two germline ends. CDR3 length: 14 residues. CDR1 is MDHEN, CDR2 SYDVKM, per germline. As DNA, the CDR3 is TGTGCCAGCAGTTTACTTCGGTTTAATTCACCCCTCCACTTT. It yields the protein CASSLLRFNSPLHF.

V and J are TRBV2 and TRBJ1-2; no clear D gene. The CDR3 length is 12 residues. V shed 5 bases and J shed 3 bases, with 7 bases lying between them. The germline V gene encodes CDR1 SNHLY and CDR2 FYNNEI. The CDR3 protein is CASSQVDYGYTF. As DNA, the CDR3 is TGTGCCAGCAGTCAAGTAGACTATGGCTACACCTTC.

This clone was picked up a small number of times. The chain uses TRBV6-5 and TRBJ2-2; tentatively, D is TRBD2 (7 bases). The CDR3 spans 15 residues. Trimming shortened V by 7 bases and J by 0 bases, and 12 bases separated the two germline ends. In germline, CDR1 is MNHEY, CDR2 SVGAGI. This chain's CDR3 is CASMGGASNTGELFF. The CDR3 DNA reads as TGTGCCAGCATGGGGGGGGCGTCGAACACCGGGGAGCTGTTTTTT.

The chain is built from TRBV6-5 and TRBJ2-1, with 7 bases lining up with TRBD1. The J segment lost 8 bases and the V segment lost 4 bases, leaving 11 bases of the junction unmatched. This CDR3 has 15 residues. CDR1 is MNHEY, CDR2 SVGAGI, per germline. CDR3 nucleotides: TGTGCCAGCAGTTCCTACGACACAGGGGTCCATGAGCAGTTCTTC. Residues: CASSSYDTGVHEQFF.

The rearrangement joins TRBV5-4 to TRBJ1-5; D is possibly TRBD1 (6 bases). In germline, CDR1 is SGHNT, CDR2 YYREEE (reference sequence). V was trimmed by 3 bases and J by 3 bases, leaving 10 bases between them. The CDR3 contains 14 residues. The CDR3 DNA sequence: TGTGCCAGCAGCTGGGGGGGCGTCAATCAGCCCCAGCATTTT. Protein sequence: CASSWGGVNQPQHF.

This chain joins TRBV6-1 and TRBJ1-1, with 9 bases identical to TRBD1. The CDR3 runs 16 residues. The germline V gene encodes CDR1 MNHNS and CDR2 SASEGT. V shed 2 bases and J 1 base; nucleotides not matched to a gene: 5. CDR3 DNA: TGTGCCAGCAGTGAAACTGACAGGGGGTGGAACACTGAAGCTTTCTTT. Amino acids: CASSETDRGWNTEAFF.

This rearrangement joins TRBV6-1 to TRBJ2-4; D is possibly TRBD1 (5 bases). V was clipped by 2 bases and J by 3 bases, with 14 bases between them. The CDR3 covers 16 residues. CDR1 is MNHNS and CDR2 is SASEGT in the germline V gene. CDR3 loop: CASSEPTGVVKNIQYF. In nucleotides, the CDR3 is TGTGCCAGCAGTGAACCCACAGGCGTGGTCAAAAACATTCAGTACTTC.

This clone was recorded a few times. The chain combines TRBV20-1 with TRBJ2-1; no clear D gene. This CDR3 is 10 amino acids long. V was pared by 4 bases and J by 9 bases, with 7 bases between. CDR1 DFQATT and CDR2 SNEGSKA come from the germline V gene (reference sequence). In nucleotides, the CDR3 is TGCAGTGCTAAGCGTTCTGAGCAGTTCTTC. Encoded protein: CSAKRSEQFF.

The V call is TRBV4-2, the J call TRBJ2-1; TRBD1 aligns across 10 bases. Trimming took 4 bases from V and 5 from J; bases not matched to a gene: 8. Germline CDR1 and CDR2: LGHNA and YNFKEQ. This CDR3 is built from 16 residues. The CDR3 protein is CASSLNDRGPNNEQFF. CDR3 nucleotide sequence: TGTGCCAGCAGCCTAAACGACAGGGGGCCGAACAATGAGCAGTTCTTC.

CDR3 sequence reads: CATSTGQPNEKLFF. As DNA, the CDR3 is TGTGCCACCAGCACGGGACAGCCAAATGAAAAACTGTTTTTT. The V and J genes are TRBV15 and TRBJ1-4; the match to TRBD1 covers 7 bases. Trimming at V came to 4 bases and at J to 5 bases, leaving 4 bases not matched to a gene. The germline V gene encodes CDR1 LNHNV and CDR2 YYDKDF (reference sequence). This CDR3 has 14 amino acids.

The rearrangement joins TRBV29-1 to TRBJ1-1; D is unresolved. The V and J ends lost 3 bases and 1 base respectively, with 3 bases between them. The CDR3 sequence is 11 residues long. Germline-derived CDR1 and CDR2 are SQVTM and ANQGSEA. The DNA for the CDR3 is TGCAGCGTTGACAGGAACACTGAAGCTTTCTTT. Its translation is CSVDRNTEAFF.

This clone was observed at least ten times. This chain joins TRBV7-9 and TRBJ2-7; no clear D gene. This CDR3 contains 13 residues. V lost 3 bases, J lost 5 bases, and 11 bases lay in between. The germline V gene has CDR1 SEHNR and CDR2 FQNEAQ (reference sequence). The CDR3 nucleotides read TGTGCCAGCAGCTTCAGGAATAGTAACGAGCAGTACTTC. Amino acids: CASSFRNSNEQYF.

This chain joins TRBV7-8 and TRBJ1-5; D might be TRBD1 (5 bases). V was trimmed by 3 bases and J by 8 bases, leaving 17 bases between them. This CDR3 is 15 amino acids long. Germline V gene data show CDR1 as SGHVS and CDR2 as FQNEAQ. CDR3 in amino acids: CASSFILGPSEPQHF. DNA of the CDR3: TGTGCCAGCAGCTTCATTTTGGGACCTAGCGAGCCCCAGCATTTT.

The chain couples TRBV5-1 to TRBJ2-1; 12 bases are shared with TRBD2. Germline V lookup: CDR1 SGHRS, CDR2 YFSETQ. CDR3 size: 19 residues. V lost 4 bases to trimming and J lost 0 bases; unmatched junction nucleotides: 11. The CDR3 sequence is CASSPSGLAGTSSYNEQFF. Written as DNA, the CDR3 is TGCGCCAGCAGCCCCTCAGGACTAGCGGGGACGAGCTCCTACAATGAGCAGTTCTTC.

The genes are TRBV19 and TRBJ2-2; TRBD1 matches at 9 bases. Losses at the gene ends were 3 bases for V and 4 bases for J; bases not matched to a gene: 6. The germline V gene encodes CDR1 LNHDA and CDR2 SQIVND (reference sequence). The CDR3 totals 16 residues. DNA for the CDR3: TGTGCCAGTAGTATGTTGACAGGGGGACCCACCGGGGAGCTGTTTTTT. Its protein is CASSMLTGGPTGELFF.